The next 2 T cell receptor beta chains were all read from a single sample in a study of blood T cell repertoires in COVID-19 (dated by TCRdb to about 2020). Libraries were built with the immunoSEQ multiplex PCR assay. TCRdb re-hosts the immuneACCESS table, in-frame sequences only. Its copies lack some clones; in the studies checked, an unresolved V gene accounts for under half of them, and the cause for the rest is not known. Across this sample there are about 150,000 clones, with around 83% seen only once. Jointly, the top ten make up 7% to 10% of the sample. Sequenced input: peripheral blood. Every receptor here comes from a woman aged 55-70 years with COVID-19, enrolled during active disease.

DNA of the CDR3: TGTGCCAGCAGCCCCAGGAAGGTAGCGGGGGCCTCCGCCCGCACAGATACGCAGTATTTT. Protein: CASSPRKVAGASARTDTQYF. The V gene is TRBV3-1 (or the pseudogene TRBV3-2), the J gene TRBJ2-3, with 9 nucleotides matching TRBD2. The ends lost 4 bases at V and 1 base at J; junction bases unmatched: 18. The CDR3 spans 20 residues. Germline V gene lookup returns CDR1 LGHDT and CDR2 YNNKEL (reference sequence).

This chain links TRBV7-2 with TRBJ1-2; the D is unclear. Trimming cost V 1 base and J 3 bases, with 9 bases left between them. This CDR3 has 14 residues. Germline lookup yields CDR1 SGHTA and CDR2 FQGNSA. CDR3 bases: TGTGCCAGCAGCTTAGGGACTGGGGACTATGGCTACACCTTC. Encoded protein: CASSLGTGDYGYTF.